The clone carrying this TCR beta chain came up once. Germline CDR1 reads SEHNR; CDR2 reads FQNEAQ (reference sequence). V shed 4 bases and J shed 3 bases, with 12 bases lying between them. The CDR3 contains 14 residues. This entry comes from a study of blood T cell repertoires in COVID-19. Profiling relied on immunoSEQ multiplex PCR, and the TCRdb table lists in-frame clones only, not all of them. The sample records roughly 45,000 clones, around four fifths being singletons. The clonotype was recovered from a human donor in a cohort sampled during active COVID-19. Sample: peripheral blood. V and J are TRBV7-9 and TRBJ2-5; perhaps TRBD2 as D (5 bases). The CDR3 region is CASSYLGEEETQYF. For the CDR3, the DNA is TGTGCCAGCAGCTACCTCGGGGAAGAAGAGACCCAGTACTTC.